This TCR beta chain derives from a study of T cell responses to AZD1222 COVID-19 vaccine. Study conclusions and caveats: Mostly white British, mostly female donors; authors suggested clonal diversity may be underestimated. Only a handful of AZD1222 recipients were seropositive at baseline.

Turning to this clone: No antigen is known for it.

The table came from immunoSEQ multiplex PCR; TCRdb's copy has only in-frame clones and leaves some out. Among approximately 110,000 clones listed, 88% were seen once. Germline V gene data show CDR1 as GTSNPN and CDR2 as SVGIG (reference sequence). The CDR3 loop spans 12 amino acids. V gave up 5 bases and J gave up 5 bases, with 12 bases separating them. V gene TRBV30 combines with J gene TRBJ2-5; perhaps TRBD2 as D (6 bases). The sequence was collected from an adult in good health. The sample was peripheral blood, taken on day 0 of AZD1222 vaccination. In nucleotides, the CDR3 is TGTGCCTGGGGTAGCGGCGCGGAGACCCAGTACTTC. Its protein product is CAWGSGAETQYF.